The present T cell receptor beta chain was sequenced within a study of T cell changes during pregnancy in multiple sclerosis. Method: immunoSEQ multiplex PCR; TCRdb's copy keeps in-frame clones and lacks some. The table includes tens of thousands of clones, more than 90% detected once. The germline V gene encodes CDR1 SGHVS and CDR2 FNYEAQ. With V trimmed by 1 base and J by 2 bases, 3 bases remained unmatched. The CDR3 is 15 residues long. The TCR sequence derives from a female donor with multiple sclerosis, enrolled in a pregnancy study. The V call is TRBV7-6, the J call TRBJ2-7, with 9 bases matching TRBD2. The specimen was CD8+ T cells from peripheral blood mononuclear cells, collected in the third trimester of pregnancy. CDR3 region: CASSLEASGTYEQYF. In DNA form, the CDR3 reads TGTGCCAGCAGCTTAGAGGCTAGCGGGACCTACGAGCAGTACTTC.